Given below is one T cell receptor beta chain in context. Germline values: CDR1 MNHNS, CDR2 SASEGT. This CDR3 is 17 amino acids long. V was cut by 6 bases and J by 0 bases, with 20 bases left in between. TCR beta CDR3 regions were amplified from RNA transcripts. HTBI primers were used for first-round RT-PCR of the TCR CDR3. MiXCR was run by TCRdb on the multiplex PCR reads, yielding one entry per CDR3 protein. The sample lists hundreds of thousands of distinct CDR3 sequences; 35% to 55% were seen once. The data were taken from a study of T cells in Graves' hyperthyroidism and ophthalmopathy. Sequenced material: peripheral blood or thyroid tissue (not recorded which). The receptor comes from a woman under 30 with Graves' hyperthyroidism. This chain uses TRBV6-1 with TRBJ1-1; D is unresolved. CDR3 DNA sequence: TGTGCCAGCAGCTTTTCAAGAGGCGGAGAAATGAACACTGAAGCTTTCTTT. Its translation is CASSFSRGGEMNTEAFF.